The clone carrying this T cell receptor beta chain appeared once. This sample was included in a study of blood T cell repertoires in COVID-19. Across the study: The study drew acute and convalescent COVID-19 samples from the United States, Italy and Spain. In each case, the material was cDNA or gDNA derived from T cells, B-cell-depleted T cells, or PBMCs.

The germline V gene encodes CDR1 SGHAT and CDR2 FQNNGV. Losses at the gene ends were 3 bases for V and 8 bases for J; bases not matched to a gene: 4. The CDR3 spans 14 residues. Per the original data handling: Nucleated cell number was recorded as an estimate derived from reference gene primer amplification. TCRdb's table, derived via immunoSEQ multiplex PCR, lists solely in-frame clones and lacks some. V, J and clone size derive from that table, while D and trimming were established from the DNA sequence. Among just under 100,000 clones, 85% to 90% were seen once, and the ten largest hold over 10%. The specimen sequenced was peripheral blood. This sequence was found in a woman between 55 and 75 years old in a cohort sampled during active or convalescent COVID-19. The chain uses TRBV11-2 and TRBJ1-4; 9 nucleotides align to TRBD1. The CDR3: CASSFTDRGEKLFF. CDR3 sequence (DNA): TGTGCCAGCAGCTTTACCGACAGGGGGGAAAAACTGTTTTTT. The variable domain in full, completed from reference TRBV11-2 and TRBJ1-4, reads EAGVAQSPRYKIIEKRQSVAFWCNPISGHATLYWYQQILGQGPKLLIQFQNNGVVDDSQLPKDRFSAERLKGVDSTLKIQPAKLEDSAVYLCASSFTDRGEKLFFGSGTQLSVL.